Given below is one T cell receptor beta chain in context. Its antigen remains unidentified. Trimming removed 5 bases at V and 5 bases at J, with 10 bases between. Germline-derived CDR1 and CDR2 are SGHTA and FQGNSA. The CDR3 loop spans 13 amino acids. These data originate in a study of cytomegalovirus exposure and HLA in healthy donors. The study's findings and limits: Data from an earlier analysis indicated that most TCR beta V segments were productive either about 87% or about 30% of the time. TCR beta V- and J-gene trimming, according to a later analysis, was linked to a missense DCLRE1C variant.

Amplification used 60 Vbeta primers and 13 Jbeta primers. Sequenced by immunoSEQ multiplex PCR; TCRdb stores in-frame clones only, minus some. This sample has some 67,000 clones, with 65% to 85% found just once. This chain links TRBV7-2 with TRBJ2-4; a weak D match, TRBD1 (6 bases). Sequences were obtained from PBMCs. The clonotype originates from a woman in her twenties or thirties in good health and CMV-seronegative. The CDR3 bases are TGTGCCAGCAGCCTCACAGGGCAAAACATTCAGTACTTC. Amino acid sequence: CASSLTGQNIQYF.